Each of the 9 T cell receptor beta chains below was sequenced from the same sample in a study of blood T cell repertoires in COVID-19. Sequencing used immunoSEQ multiplex PCR; TCRdb keeps in-frame clones, though not all of them. The sample shows under 450,000 clones, roughly nine tenths of them seen only once. Specimen: PBMCs or T cells enriched from blood (not recorded which). These receptors all come from a woman aged 40 to 50 who had been exposed to COVID-19.

The chain uses TRBV27 and TRBJ1-2; tentative D call: TRBD1 (5 bases). Trimming stripped 8 bases from V and 4 bases from J, with 23 bases between. Germline loops: CDR1 MNHEY, CDR2 SMNVEV (reference sequence). This CDR3 is built from 16 residues. The CDR3 coding sequence is TGTGCCAGCTTTGGGGCGACCGTCGAGTACTTCTATGGCTACACCTTC. Translated, it gives CASFGATVEYFYGYTF.

This clone was picked up one time. This chain uses TRBV15 with TRBJ2-2; D is ambiguous. V dropped 0 bases and J dropped 3 bases, with 8 bases sitting between them. The CDR3 is 15 residues long. Germline CDR1 is LNHNV and CDR2 is YYDKDF (reference sequence). The CDR3: CATSRDLADTGELFF. As DNA, the CDR3 is TGTGCCACCAGCAGAGATCTTGCGGACACCGGGGAGCTGTTTTTT.

CDR3 in amino acids: CASSMGSVVTYGYTF. The CDR3 DNA reads TGTGCCAGTAGTATGGGGAGTGTGGTAACCTATGGCTACACCTTC. The chain joins TRBV19 to TRBJ1-2; D is unresolved. The CDR3 is 15 amino acids. Trimming removed 3 bases at V and 4 bases at J, with 15 bases between. Germline CDR1 and CDR2: LNHDA and SQIVND (reference sequence).

The CDR3 sequence is CASSSRENTEAFF. The DNA of the CDR3 is TGTGCCAGCAGCTCCAGGGAGAACACTGAAGCTTTCTTT. The chain is built from TRBV11-3 and TRBJ1-1; D possibly corresponds to TRBD1 (5 bases). The germline V and J ends were trimmed by 4 bases and 1 base, with 7 bases remaining between them. This CDR3 region has 13 residues. Germline V gene data show CDR1 as SGHNT and CDR2 as YENEEA.

The chain has TRBV14 and TRBJ1-6; D not resolved. The CDR3 sequence is 14 residues long. The V end lost 6 bases, the J end lost 7 bases, and 13 bases lay between the germline ends. Germline-derived CDR1 and CDR2 are SGHDN and FVKESK. The chain's CDR3 is CASRPGSRNSPLHF. Written as DNA, the CDR3 is TGTGCCAGCAGGCCAGGATCACGGAATTCACCCCTCCACTTT. Full variable domain (outside the CDR3, taken from reference TRBV14 and TRBJ1-6): EAGVTQFPSHSVIEKGQTVTLRCDPISGHDNLYWYRRVMGKEIKFLLHFVKESKQDESGMPNNRFLAERTGGTYSTLKVQPAELEDSGVYFCASRPGSRNSPLHFGNGTRLTVT.

The gene calls are TRBV19 and TRBJ2-3; D might be TRBD2 (5 bases). CDR1 is LNHDA, CDR2 SQIVND, per germline (reference sequence). This CDR3 contains 14 residues. V lost 4 bases to trimming and J lost 3 bases, with 11 bases between them. This chain's CDR3 is CASSTVLATDTQYF. CDR3 in DNA: TGTGCCAGTAGTACGGTCCTAGCAACAGATACGCAGTATTTT.

V usage is TRBV5-1 and J usage is TRBJ2-1; tentative D call: TRBD2 (7 bases). The germline CDR1 and CDR2 sequences are SGHRS and YFSETQ. The V end was cut by 3 bases, the J end by 2 bases, with 12 bases between. The CDR3 is 15 amino acids. The CDR3 DNA reads as TGCGCCAGCAGCTACGGGGAGGGGGCCTACAATGAGCAGTTCTTC. Translated: CASSYGEGAYNEQFF.

This chain uses TRBV19 with TRBJ1-5; D gene ambiguous. The CDR3 covers 13 residues. From germline, CDR1 is LNHDA and CDR2 SQIVND (reference sequence). Trimming left V 4 bases short and J 4 bases short, with 8 bases between. CDR3 sequence (DNA): TGTGCCAGTAGTAGCACGGTTAATCAGCCCCAGCATTTT. Its protein is CASSSTVNQPQHF.

The chain's CDR3 is CAWSVEGLYNEQFF. CDR3 bases: TGTGCCTGGAGTGTGGAGGGGCTCTACAATGAGCAGTTCTTC. The chain couples TRBV30 to TRBJ2-1; TRBD2 is a possible D gene (6 bases). Germline values: CDR1 GTSNPN, CDR2 SVGIG (reference sequence). V lost 0 bases, J lost 3 bases, and 9 bases lay in between. The CDR3 length is 14 residues.